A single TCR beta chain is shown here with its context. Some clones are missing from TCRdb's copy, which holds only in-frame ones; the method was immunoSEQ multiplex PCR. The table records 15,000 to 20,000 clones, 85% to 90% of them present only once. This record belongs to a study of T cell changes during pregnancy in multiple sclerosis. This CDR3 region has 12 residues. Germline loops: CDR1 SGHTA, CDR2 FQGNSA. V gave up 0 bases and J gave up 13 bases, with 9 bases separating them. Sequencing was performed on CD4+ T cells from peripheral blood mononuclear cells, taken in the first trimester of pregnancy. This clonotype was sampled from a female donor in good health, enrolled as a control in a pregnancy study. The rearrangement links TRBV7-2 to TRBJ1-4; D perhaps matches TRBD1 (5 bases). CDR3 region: CASSLAGEGLFF. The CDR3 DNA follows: TGTGCCAGCAGCTTAGCGGGGGAGGGACTGTTTTTT.